The rows below give T cell receptor beta chains drawn from one sample of a study of T-cell reconstitution after alpha-beta-depleted transplantation in children. One entry per CDR3 protein, called by TCRdb with MiXCR from the PCR reads. The sample has some 300,000 distinct CDR3 sequences, roughly a tenth seen once. The source material was PBMCs, sampled before TCRalphabeta/CD19-depleted stem cell transplant. The receptors here all came from a boy under two years old with acute myeloid leukemia, due to receive a stem cell transplant. CDR3s leave out the opening cysteine and the closing phenylalanine or tryptophan.

J gene: TRBJ1-2
CDR3 length: 10
V gene: TRBV19
CDR3 protein: ASSMDGYGYT

J gene: TRBJ2-5
CDR3 length: 13
V gene: TRBV7-2
CDR3 protein: ASSLLGQGRETQY

J gene: TRBJ1-6
CDR3 length: 14
V gene: TRBV9
CDR3 protein: ASSVGGDWGNSPLH

J gene: TRBJ2-5
CDR3 length: 12
V gene: TRBV7-2
CDR3 protein: ASSLQGAGETQY

J gene: TRBJ2-1
CDR3 length: 14
V gene: TRBV7-9
CDR3 protein: ASSLRRTAQDHEQF

J gene: TRBJ1-6
CDR3 length: 11
V gene: TRBV6-1
CDR3 protein: ASKTGRRSPLH

J gene: TRBJ1-1
CDR3 length: 14
V gene: TRBV6-2/TRBV6-3
CDR3 protein: ASSYSIRYRTTEAF

J gene: TRBJ2-1
CDR3 length: 14
V gene: TRBV12-5
CDR3 protein: ASGTSGTSLYNEQF

J gene: TRBJ2-1
CDR3 length: 10
V gene: TRBV12-5
CDR3 protein: ASGLVMDEQF

J gene: TRBJ2-7
CDR3 length: 13
V gene: TRBV5-1
CDR3 protein: ASSFGGGEPYEQY

J gene: TRBJ1-6
CDR3 length: 13
V gene: TRBV20-1
CDR3 protein: SALQTGAGNSPLH

J gene: TRBJ2-7
CDR3 length: 13
V gene: TRBV5-1
CDR3 protein: ASSLEPGGRNEQY

J gene: TRBJ2-7
CDR3 length: 14
V gene: TRBV4-2
CDR3 protein: ASSQGTSGPLGKQY

J gene: TRBJ1-3
CDR3 length: 9
V gene: TRBV20-1
CDR3 protein: SARTGNTIY

J gene: TRBJ2-7
CDR3 length: 14
V gene: TRBV2
CDR3 protein: ASSETSRGHPYEQY

J gene: TRBJ2-3
CDR3 length: 13
V gene: TRBV7-2
CDR3 protein: ASSLWTSGTHTQY

J gene: TRBJ2-3
CDR3 length: 14
V gene: TRBV6-5
CDR3 protein: ASSYRTSGFTDTQY

J gene: TRBJ2-3
CDR3 length: 14
V gene: TRBV24-1
CDR3 protein: ATSEGQGAYTDTQY

J gene: TRBJ2-7
CDR3 length: 12
V gene: TRBV5-1
CDR3 protein: ASSLRTGDYEQY

J gene: TRBJ2-7
CDR3 length: 10
V gene: TRBV24-1
CDR3 protein: ATPDSSYEQY

J gene: TRBJ2-7
CDR3 length: 12
V gene: TRBV5-1
CDR3 protein: ASSLAISDYEQY

J gene: TRBJ1-6
CDR3 length: 13
V gene: TRBV6-5
CDR3 protein: ASSYQGPYNSPLH

J gene: TRBJ1-1
CDR3 length: 15
V gene: TRBV28
CDR3 protein: ASSLGTVGPRDTEAF

J gene: TRBJ2-1
CDR3 length: 12
V gene: TRBV5-1
CDR3 protein: ASSLGLDFNEQF

J gene: TRBJ1-2
CDR3 length: 11
V gene: TRBV3-1
CDR3 protein: ASSQDQEGGYT

J gene: TRBJ2-3
CDR3 length: 16
V gene: TRBV24-1
CDR3 protein: ATSDLPGLAGLTDTQY

J gene: TRBJ1-5
CDR3 length: 16
V gene: TRBV4-2
CDR3 protein: ASSLRGGRGSSNQPQH

J gene: TRBJ2-3
CDR3 length: 12
V gene: TRBV20-1
CDR3 protein: SARAGGNTDTQY

J gene: TRBJ1-6
CDR3 length: 13
V gene: TRBV7-2
CDR3 protein: ASSLEPSRISPLH

J gene: TRBJ2-3
CDR3 length: 10
V gene: TRBV20-1
CDR3 protein: SAKRPTDTQY

J gene: TRBJ1-5
CDR3 length: 14
V gene: TRBV28
CDR3 protein: ASSSDFQGAHQPQH

J gene: TRBJ1-1
CDR3 length: 13
V gene: TRBV18
CDR3 protein: ASSRRGQGDTEAF

J gene: TRBJ2-4
CDR3 length: 14
V gene: TRBV10-3
CDR3 protein: AISQREGGAKNIQY

J gene: TRBJ2-6
CDR3 length: 14
V gene: TRBV28
CDR3 protein: ASSPERGAGANVLT

J gene: TRBJ1-1
CDR3 length: 13
V gene: TRBV21-1
CDR3 protein: ASSEHRAGNTEAF

J gene: TRBJ1-5
CDR3 length: 12
V gene: TRBV28
CDR3 protein: ASSLAGWRQPQH

J gene: TRBJ2-7
CDR3 length: 11
V gene: TRBV29-1
CDR3 protein: SVETGNRYEQY

J gene: TRBJ2-7
CDR3 length: 14
V gene: TRBV28
CDR3 protein: ASSLYFGTGAYEQY

J gene: TRBJ2-1
CDR3 length: 13
V gene: TRBV5-1
CDR3 protein: ASSFRDRAHNEQF

J gene: TRBJ2-4
CDR3 length: 12
V gene: TRBV24-1
CDR3 protein: ATSGGQGKNIQY

J gene: TRBJ1-5
CDR3 length: 12
V gene: TRBV4-3
CDR3 protein: ASSLTVSNQPQH

J gene: TRBJ1-2
CDR3 length: 10
V gene: TRBV20-1
CDR3 protein: SASGTGYGYT

J gene: TRBJ2-3
CDR3 length: 10
V gene: TRBV5-6
CDR3 protein: ASSWRTDTQY

J gene: TRBJ1-5
CDR3 length: 11
V gene: TRBV20-1
CDR3 protein: SGRGSSNQPQH

J gene: TRBJ2-6
CDR3 length: 16
V gene: TRBV11-2
CDR3 protein: ASSLVGGGASGANVLT

J gene: TRBJ1-2
CDR3 length: 13
V gene: TRBV29-1
CDR3 protein: SVEIGRGGNYGYT

J gene: TRBJ1-5
CDR3 length: 11
V gene: TRBV7-2
CDR3 protein: ASSLWADQPQH

J gene: TRBJ2-7
CDR3 length: 14
V gene: TRBV4-1
CDR3 protein: ASSQDWQGGFYEQY

J gene: TRBJ2-1
CDR3 length: 12
V gene: TRBV29-1
CDR3 protein: SVGMLDLWNEQF

J gene: TRBJ2-5
CDR3 length: 12
V gene: TRBV7-2
CDR3 protein: ASSLRQLQETQY

J gene: TRBJ2-7
CDR3 length: 12
V gene: TRBV7-9
CDR3 protein: ASSLMGSSYEQY

J gene: TRBJ1-1
CDR3 length: 12
V gene: TRBV5-1
CDR3 protein: ASSRQGAHFEAF

J gene: TRBJ2-2
CDR3 length: 13
V gene: TRBV5-4
CDR3 protein: ASSSGTTNTGELF

J gene: TRBJ2-1
CDR3 length: 9
V gene: TRBV12-3/TRBV12-4
CDR3 protein: ASSLNRVQF

J gene: TRBJ2-4
CDR3 length: 14
V gene: TRBV13
CDR3 protein: ASSPSPSGSKNIQY

J gene: TRBJ2-6
CDR3 length: 16
V gene: TRBV4-3
CDR3 protein: ASSQPAFDRPGANVLT